The 31 T cell receptor beta chains below all came from one sample that was sequenced in a study of blood T cell repertoires in COVID-19. Sequenced by immunoSEQ multiplex PCR; TCRdb stores in-frame clones only, minus some. The sample yields approximately 290,000 clones, roughly 84% seen once. Sequenced material: peripheral blood. Source of these receptors: a person between 65 and 79 years old with COVID-19, enrolled during active disease.

V usage is TRBV28 and J usage is TRBJ2-4; D is possibly TRBD1 (6 bases). The V end lost 6 bases, the J end lost 1 base, and 19 bases lay between the germline ends. CDR3 length: 17 residues. Germline V gene lookup returns CDR1 MDHEN and CDR2 SYDVKM. CDR3 protein: CASSPLGGTLAKNIQYF. CDR3 sequence (DNA): TGTGCCAGCAGCCCATTAGGGGGAACTTTGGCCAAAAACATTCAGTACTTC. The variable domain in full, with the rest retrieved from reference TRBV28 and TRBJ2-4, is DVKVTQSSRYLVKRTGEKVFLECVQDMDHENMFWYRQDPGLGLRLIYFSYDVKMKEKGDIPEGYSVSREKKERFSLILESASTNQTSMYLCASSPLGGTLAKNIQYFGAGTRLSVL.

The chain has TRBV2 and TRBJ2-4; 9 bases fit TRBD1. The germline CDR1 and CDR2 sequences are SNHLY and FYNNEI. The CDR3 has 16 residues. Trimming cost V 6 bases and J 0 bases; bases outside gene matches: 6. CDR3: CASSNRGQLAKNIQYF. CDR3 DNA sequence: TGTGCCAGCAGCAACAGGGGGCAACTAGCCAAAAACATTCAGTACTTC.

This sequence joins TRBV7-3 and TRBJ2-2; 8 bases map to TRBD2. Germline CDR1 SGHTA, CDR2 FQGTGA. The CDR3 length is 15 residues. V was pared by 0 bases and J by 7 bases, with 4 bases of the junction left unmatched. Written as DNA, the CDR3 is TGTGCCAGCAGCTTAACTAGCGGGAATTTCGGGGAGCTGTTTTTT. Translating gives CASSLTSGNFGELFF.

The chain recombines TRBV6-1 with TRBJ2-3, with TRBD1 identical over 9 bases. The CDR3 covers 15 residues. V shed 2 bases and J 7 bases; nucleotides not matched to a gene: 7. Germline lookup yields CDR1 MNHNS and CDR2 SASEGT. The chain's CDR3 is CASSERDRAGNTQYF. In DNA, the CDR3 is TGTGCCAGCAGTGAAAGGGACAGGGCTGGGAATACGCAGTATTTT.

The sample holds one count of this clone. The chain employs TRBV14 and TRBJ2-7, with TRBD1 matching 9 bases. V was pared by 4 bases and J by 3 bases, with 7 bases of the junction left unmatched. CDR1 and CDR2 from the germline V gene are SGHDN and FVKESK. The length of the CDR3 is 15 residues. The CDR3 coding sequence is TGTGCCAGCAGCCCCGGGACAGGGAGCTTCTACGAGCAGTACTTC. Translating it yields CASSPGTGSFYEQYF.

The rearrangement uses TRBV4-3 and TRBJ1-2; the match to TRBD1 covers 7 bases. V was pared by 5 bases and J by 1 base, with 4 bases of the junction left unmatched. The CDR3 length is 14 residues. In germline, CDR1 is LGHNA, CDR2 YSLEER. The CDR3 loop is CASSKAGGNYGYTF. The CDR3 coding sequence is TGCGCCAGCAGCAAAGCAGGGGGTAACTATGGCTACACCTTC.

The V and J genes are TRBV9 and TRBJ2-3; possibly TRBD2 for D (6 bases). CDR1 and CDR2 from the germline V gene are SGDLS and YYNGEE. The CDR3 covers 16 residues. Trimming removed 6 bases from V and 1 base from J, with 18 bases in between. CDR3 DNA sequence: TGTGCCAGCAACGGCAGGGACTTCTCCTGCACAGATACGCAGTATTTT. It translates to CASNGRDFSCTDTQYF.

In this sample, this clone turned up a few times. V and J are TRBV5-1 and TRBJ1-1; 8 bases match TRBD1. The CDR3 loop spans 14 amino acids. Trimming removed 2 bases from V and 5 bases from J; junction bases left unmatched: 5. Germline values: CDR1 SGHRS, CDR2 YFSETQ. CDR3 coding DNA: TGCGCCAGCAGCTTAGACACAGGGGGGACTGAAGCTTTCTTT. This gives the protein CASSLDTGGTEAFF.

A remark on this clone: Other DNA sequences from this sample encode an identical CDR3 as well. The rearrangement uses TRBV28 and TRBJ1-6; 7 bases agree with TRBD1. Germline V gives CDR1 MDHEN, CDR2 SYDVKM. With 4 bases clipped from V and 9 bases from J, the junction kept 0 bases outside the gene matches. The CDR3 has 12 residues. The CDR3 loop is CASSSGGSPLHF. The CDR3 DNA is TGTGCCAGCAGTTCAGGGGGTTCACCCCTCCACTTT.

This rearrangement joins TRBV6-5 to TRBJ1-6; D uncertain. The V and J ends lost 6 bases and 4 bases respectively, with 4 bases between them. This CDR3 has 12 residues. Germline V gives CDR1 MNHEY, CDR2 SVGAGI. This CDR3 reads CASREYNSPLHF. The CDR3 region has the DNA TGTGCCAGCAGGGAGTATAATTCACCCCTCCACTTT.

J is TRBJ2-5 and V is TRBV7-6, with 9 bases aligning to TRBD1. In germline, CDR1 is SGHVS, CDR2 FNYEAQ. The junction had 13 bases not matched to a gene; V was cut back by 5 bases and J by 3 bases. The CDR3 length is 17 residues. CDR3 bases: TGTGCCAGCAGCAGCCGTCCGGGACAGGGAAGGAAAGAGACCCAGTACTTC. Translation: CASSSRPGQGRKETQYF.

V and J are TRBV24-1 and TRBJ1-2, with a weak D call TRBD1 (6 bases). Germline CDR1 reads KGHDR; CDR2 reads SFDVKD. The CDR3 sequence is 14 residues long. The V and J ends lost 4 bases and 8 bases respectively, with 16 bases between them. CDR3 residues: CATSELTGRSGYTF. The CDR3 nucleotides read TGTGCCACCAGTGAGTTAACAGGGCGTAGCGGCTACACCTTC.

V and J are TRBV19 and TRBJ1-2; 8 bases fit TRBD1. Trimming removed 9 bases from V and 6 bases from J; junction bases left unmatched: 3. There are 11 residues in the CDR3. Germline V gives CDR1 LNHDA, CDR2 SQIVND (reference sequence). The DNA for the CDR3 is TGTGCCAGCGGACAGGGCAATGGCTACACCTTC. Protein sequence: CASGQGNGYTF.

The chain employs TRBV19 and TRBJ2-6; D uncertain. The CDR3 spans 15 residues. V was cut by 3 bases and J by 0 bases, with 6 bases left in between. Germline CDR1 is LNHDA and CDR2 is SQIVND (reference sequence). This CDR3 reads CASSIVSSGANVLTF. CDR3 DNA sequence: TGTGCCAGTAGTATCGTGAGCTCTGGGGCCAACGTCCTGACTTTC.

The chain employs TRBV7-2 and TRBJ1-2; no clear D gene. The V gene lost 8 bases and the J gene lost 4 bases, with 17 bases spanning the gap. Germline CDR1 and CDR2: SGHTA and FQGNSA. This CDR3 has 14 amino acids. The CDR3 coding sequence is TGTGCCAGCCACTTAGGAGGGATGGCCTATGGCTACACCTTC. Protein product: CASHLGGMAYGYTF.

As DNA, the CDR3 is TGTGCCATCAGTGAAAGTGGAGGGCCTGGGGCCAACGTCCTGACTTTC. Its translation: CAISESGGPGANVLTF. The chain uses TRBV10-3 and TRBJ2-6; weak D call: TRBD2 (6 bases). Per the germline V gene, CDR1 is ENHRY and CDR2 is SYGVKD. The CDR3 is 16 residues long. V was trimmed by 3 bases and J by 2 bases, leaving 11 bases between them.

The rearrangement uses TRBV5-1 and TRBJ2-3; 11 bases map to TRBD2. Germline CDR1 SGHRS, CDR2 YFSETQ. V shed 3 bases, J shed 5 bases, and the junction held 23 bases outside the gene matches. The CDR3 extends over 21 amino acids. CDR3 residues: CASSYEPGQPPTSGIRDTQYF. CDR3 sequence (DNA): TGCGCCAGCAGCTATGAGCCGGGACAGCCCCCGACTAGCGGGATTAGAGATACGCAGTATTTT.

The chain links TRBV7-3 to TRBJ2-1, with a possible D match to TRBD2 (6 bases). The CDR3 loop spans 14 amino acids. V lost 5 bases, J lost 4 bases, and 12 bases lay in between. Germline V gene lookup returns CDR1 SGHTA and CDR2 FQGTGA. CDR3 protein: CASSLMGGYNEQFF. CDR3 nucleotides: TGTGCCAGCAGCCTAATGGGGGGATACAATGAGCAGTTCTTC.

The chain links TRBV5-1 to TRBJ2-1; TRBD2 agrees at 9 bases. V lost 4 bases and J lost 8; bases outside the gene matches: 1. CDR1 is SGHRS and CDR2 is YFSETQ in the germline V gene. The CDR3 covers 12 residues. DNA of the CDR3: TGCGCCAGCAGCGCGGGGGGGCATGAGCAGTTCTTC. This encodes CASSAGGHEQFF.

The table lists this clone with a count of one. The gene calls are TRBV6-6 and TRBJ2-1, with D possibly TRBD2 on 6 matching bases. Germline lookup yields CDR1 MNHNY and CDR2 SVGAGI (reference sequence). Trimming removed 9 bases from V and 6 bases from J, with 12 bases in between. This CDR3 comprises 12 residues. This CDR3 is CASKTRVNEQFF. The CDR3 nucleotides are TGTGCCAGTAAGACTAGAGTCAATGAGCAGTTCTTC.

This sequence joins TRBV5-4 and TRBJ2-7; tentatively, D is TRBD2 (5 bases). The V end was cut by 2 bases, the J end by 5 bases, with 14 bases between. Germline V gene lookup returns CDR1 SGHNT and CDR2 YYREEE (reference sequence). The CDR3 totals 14 residues. The DNA for the CDR3 is TGTGCCAGCAGCTTAGGACTCCAGGTGGACGAGCAGTACTTC. Translating gives CASSLGLQVDEQYF.

The chain recombines TRBV4-3 with TRBJ2-7, with TRBD1 as a possible D gene (5 bases). Germline V gene data show CDR1 as LGHNA and CDR2 as YSLEER. Trimming took 3 bases from V and 4 from J, leaving 10 bases between them. This CDR3 comprises 13 residues. The CDR3 protein is CASSHDSRYEQYF. CDR3 nucleotides: TGCGCCAGCAGCCACGACAGTCGGTACGAGCAGTACTTC.

This chain uses TRBV6-6 with TRBJ2-1, with D maybe TRBD1 (6 bases). The CDR3 has 14 residues. Germline V gene lookup returns CDR1 MNHNY and CDR2 SVGAGI (reference sequence). V lost 0 bases, J lost 7 bases, and 10 bases lay in between. The chain's CDR3 is CASSYSTQGNEQFF. Written as DNA, the CDR3 is TGTGCCAGCAGTTACTCAACCCAGGGGAATGAGCAGTTCTTC.

The sample holds one count of this clone. The chain joins TRBV21-1 to TRBJ1-3. TRBV21-1 is a pseudogene segment. The CDR3 runs to 12 residues. The CDR3 is CASKIVGNTIYF. CDR3 coding DNA: TGTGCCAGCAAAATCGTAGGAAACACCATATATTTT.

This chain connects TRBV27 to TRBJ2-6; D might be TRBD1 (7 bases). Trimming pared 5 bases from V and 1 base from J, leaving 15 bases between. This CDR3 contains 17 residues. Germline V CDR1 and CDR2: MNHEY, SMNVEV (reference sequence). CDR3 residues: CASSPEPGGSGANVLTF. CDR3 sequence (DNA): TGTGCCAGCAGTCCCGAACCAGGGGGGTCTGGGGCCAACGTCCTGACTTTC.

This chain joins TRBV3-1 (or the pseudogene TRBV3-2) and TRBJ2-5; D call uncertain. Deletions cut 0 bases from V and 7 bases from J, with 9 bases between. This CDR3 has 13 residues. Germline CDR1 reads LGHDT; CDR2 reads YNNKEL (reference sequence). CDR3 bases: TGTGCCAGCAGCCAAGATAAAGGCGGGACCCAGTACTTC. As protein: CASSQDKGGTQYF.

This chain joins TRBV7-9 and TRBJ2-1; D perhaps matches TRBD2 (6 bases). The V gene lost 5 bases and the J gene lost 0 bases, with 11 bases spanning the gap. This CDR3 has 15 amino acids. CDR1 is SEHNR and CDR2 is FQNEAQ in the germline V gene (reference sequence). The CDR3 is CASSPRGNSYNEQFF. CDR3 nucleotide sequence: TGTGCCAGCAGCCCCCGGGGGAACTCCTACAATGAGCAGTTCTTC.

V usage is TRBV3-1 (or the pseudogene TRBV3-2) and J usage is TRBJ2-7; TRBD1 is a possible D gene (6 bases). CDR1 and CDR2 from the germline V gene are LGHDT and YNNKEL (reference sequence). V lost 4 bases, J lost 0 bases, and 13 bases lay in between. The CDR3 sequence is 15 residues long. Here the CDR3 DNA reads TGTGCCAGCAGCCGGCGTGGGGGCGCCTCCTACGAGCAGTACTTC. Its translation is CASSRRGGASYEQYF.

This clone was observed a single time. Given a much more abundant clone one base away, this may be a read error. The rearrangement joins TRBV6-5 to TRBJ2-5, with 11 positions matching TRBD1. The CDR3 has 15 residues. The trim removed 6 bases at V and 5 bases at J, leaving 8 bases unmatched. Germline CDR1 MNHEY, CDR2 SVGAGI. The CDR3 is CASSPGQGAEETQYF. CDR3 sequence (DNA): TGTGCCAGCAGCCCCGGACAGGGGGCAGAGGAGACCCAGTACTTC.

CDR3 in DNA: TGCAGCGTGCAGGGTCTGGCCGGGGAGCTGTTTTTT. Translating it yields CSVQGLAGELFF. V is TRBV29-1 and J is TRBJ2-2; maybe TRBD1 (5 bases). V gave up 6 bases and J gave up 6 bases, with 11 bases separating them. CDR1 and CDR2 from the germline V gene are SQVTM and ANQGSEA. The CDR3 extends over 12 amino acids.

The chain has TRBV9 and TRBJ2-3; 10 nucleotides agree with TRBD2. Germline assignment: CDR1 SGDLS and CDR2 YYNGEE. The CDR3 sequence is 16 residues long. Trimming removed 7 bases from V and 5 bases from J; junction bases left unmatched: 13. The CDR3 loop reads CASGQAGASGRDTQYF. Written as DNA, the CDR3 is TGTGCCAGCGGACAGGCCGGGGCTAGCGGGAGAGATACGCAGTATTTT.